A selection of T cell receptor beta chains follows, all from one sample in a study of cytomegalovirus exposure and HLA in healthy donors. Sequenced by immunoSEQ multiplex PCR; TCRdb stores in-frame clones only, minus some. The sample consists of roughly 130,000 clones, 65% to 90% of them appearing once. The sequenced sample consisted of PBMCs. These receptors were taken from a man between 50 and 59 years old in good health and CMV-seronegative. Each CDR3 is given with its conserved first and last residue. The order of the fields is V gene, CDR3 protein.

V gene: TRBV30
CDR3 protein: CAWTRGGSYEQYF

V gene: TRBV5-4
CDR3 protein: CASSQGQAYEQYF

V gene: TRBV19
CDR3 protein: CASSIGERQQYF

V gene: TRBV7-9
CDR3 protein: CASSAGITSYEQYF

V gene: TRBV7-8
CDR3 protein: CASSFIRGPSGTPLHF

V gene: TRBV7-9
CDR3 protein: CASSSHFSGGHTYEQYF

V gene: TRBV7-8
CDR3 protein: CASSFRGGRTGNTIYF

V gene: TRBV4-1
CDR3 protein: CASSQDGRGMPEAFF

V gene: TRBV6-5
CDR3 protein: CASGTANSPLHF

V gene: TRBV5-4
CDR3 protein: CASSLTGGDSEAFF

V gene: TRBV5-1
CDR3 protein: CASSLGTTNTGELFF

V gene: TRBV5-1
CDR3 protein: CASSLAGTGGEQYF

V gene: TRBV5-6
CDR3 protein: CASSLVTLVNTEAFF

V gene: TRBV2
CDR3 protein: CASSLLAQGGSYEQYF

V gene: TRBV11-2
CDR3 protein: CASSSSRDSIYTF

V gene: TRBV2
CDR3 protein: CASTRGIYEQYF

V gene: TRBV19
CDR3 protein: CASSGGGGADTQYF

V gene: TRBV6-5
CDR3 protein: CASSYARSYEQYF

V gene: TRBV4-1
CDR3 protein: CASSPIGGAYEQYF

V gene: TRBV7-8
CDR3 protein: CASSFQGQEDQPQHF

V gene: TRBV7-9
CDR3 protein: CASSLSLAGAYNEQFF

V gene: TRBV5-1
CDR3 protein: CASSLLGAEEKLFF

V gene: TRBV25-1
CDR3 protein: CASTGGAKLGELFF

V gene: TRBV5-1
CDR3 protein: CASSPQGSGAEAFF

V gene: TRBV10-1
CDR3 protein: CASSQVHEETQYF

V gene: TRBV2
CDR3 protein: CASSDRGRPKIRYGYTF

V gene: TRBV6-4
CDR3 protein: CATQGGRDRDEWGDTEAFF

V gene: TRBV6-1
CDR3 protein: CASSESGGWNNEQFF

V gene: TRBV7-9
CDR3 protein: CASTLGSGGYTEAFF

V gene: TRBV6-1
CDR3 protein: CASNLLSSYNSPLHF

V gene: TRBV4-1
CDR3 protein: CASSLTYARDSLKNIQYF

V gene: TRBV7-8
CDR3 protein: CASSLDRTANNSPLHF

V gene: TRBV18
CDR3 protein: CASSPRGMNTEAFF

V gene: TRBV19
CDR3 protein: CASSAGPGNTEAFF

V gene: TRBV5-8
CDR3 protein: CASSQNVYGYTF

V gene: TRBV29-1
CDR3 protein: CSVERQGNTEAFF

V gene: TRBV19
CDR3 protein: CASSLLAGDTDTQYF

V gene: TRBV19
CDR3 protein: CASLPLGARDTEAFF

V gene: TRBV19
CDR3 protein: CASSPGTSGGYEQYF

V gene: TRBV4-1
CDR3 protein: CASSQRSRERQETQYF

V gene: TRBV6-1
CDR3 protein: CASTQRGTGEDEAFF

V gene: TRBV2
CDR3 protein: CASSAGTEAFF

V gene: TRBV23-1
CDR3 protein: CASSQSGIQGGSGNTIYF

V gene: TRBV5-1
CDR3 protein: CASSSGTGNEKLFF

V gene: TRBV5-1
CDR3 protein: CASSPTQGALINEQFF

V gene: TRBV11-2
CDR3 protein: CASSQITGTSHGELFF

V gene: TRBV7-2
CDR3 protein: CASSLVSGVYEQYF

V gene: TRBV27
CDR3 protein: CASSWGRGSYEQYF

V gene: TRBV7-2
CDR3 protein: CASSLGGVTYNEQFF

V gene: TRBV6-1
CDR3 protein: CASSQGNGYTF

V gene: TRBV4-3
CDR3 protein: CASSQEATGGGPTDTQYF

V gene: TRBV15
CDR3 protein: CATSRYGTGDENIQYF

V gene: TRBV7-3
CDR3 protein: CASSLTGGGNSPLHF

V gene: TRBV10-3
CDR3 protein: CAIRGPGGTEAFF

V gene: TRBV10-3
CDR3 protein: CAISVPGEAYNEQFF

V gene: TRBV11-2
CDR3 protein: CASSLGTGSYGYTF

V gene: TRBV19
CDR3 protein: CASSPRSGTHSGYTF

V gene: TRBV20-1
CDR3 protein: CSAHDRDQLFF